The source of this T cell receptor (beta chain) is a study of CD8+CD57+ T cells in acquired aplastic anemia. About the research overall: Yields of DNA that came from sorted CD4+ and CD8+ cells averaged roughly 3.2 ug.

Profiling of TCR beta VDJ combinations and CDR3 sequences used genomic DNA as template. TCRdb re-called the reads with MiXCR, one entry per CDR3 protein. Here the sample spans about 260,000 distinct CDR3 sequences, roughly 80% being singletons. Individuals selected for sequencing had exhibited CD8+CD57+ cell expansion on flow cytometry. Sequenced material: sorted CD4+, CD8+, or CD8+CD57+ T cells (not recorded which) from PBMCs. This receptor was taken from a human donor with aplastic anemia.

CDR3 amino acids: CASSVGSGGSGEQQFF. Written as DNA, the CDR3 is TGTGCCAGCAGCGTGGGATCAGGGGGCAGCGGGGAGCAGCAGTTCTTC. The rearrangement uses TRBV9 and TRBJ2-1; D is perhaps TRBD1 (8 bases). This CDR3 spans 16 amino acids. V dropped 2 bases and J dropped 11 bases, with 23 bases sitting between them. Germline assignment: CDR1 SGDLS and CDR2 YYNGEE.